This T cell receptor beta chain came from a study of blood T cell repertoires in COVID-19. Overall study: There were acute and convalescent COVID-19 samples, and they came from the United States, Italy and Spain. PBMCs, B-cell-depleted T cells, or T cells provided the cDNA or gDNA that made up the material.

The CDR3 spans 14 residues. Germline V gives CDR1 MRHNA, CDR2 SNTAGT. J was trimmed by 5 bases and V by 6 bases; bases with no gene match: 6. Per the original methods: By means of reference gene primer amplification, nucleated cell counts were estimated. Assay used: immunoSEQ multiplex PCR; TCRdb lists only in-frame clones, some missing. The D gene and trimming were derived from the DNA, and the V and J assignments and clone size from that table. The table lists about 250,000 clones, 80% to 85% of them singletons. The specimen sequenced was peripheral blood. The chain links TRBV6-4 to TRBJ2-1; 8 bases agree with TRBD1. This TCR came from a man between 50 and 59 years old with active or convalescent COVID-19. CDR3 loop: CASSPGQANNEQFF. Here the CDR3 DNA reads TGTGCCAGCAGCCCGGGACAGGCTAACAATGAGCAGTTCTTC.